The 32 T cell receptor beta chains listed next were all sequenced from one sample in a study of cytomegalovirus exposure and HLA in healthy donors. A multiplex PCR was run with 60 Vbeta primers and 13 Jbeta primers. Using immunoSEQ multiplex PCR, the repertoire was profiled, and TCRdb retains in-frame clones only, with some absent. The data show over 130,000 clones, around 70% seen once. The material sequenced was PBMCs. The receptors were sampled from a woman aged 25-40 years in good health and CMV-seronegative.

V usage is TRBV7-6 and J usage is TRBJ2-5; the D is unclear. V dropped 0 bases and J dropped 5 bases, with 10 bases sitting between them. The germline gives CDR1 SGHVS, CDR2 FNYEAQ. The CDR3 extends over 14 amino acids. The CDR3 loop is CASSLASLFETQYF. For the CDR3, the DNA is TGTGCCAGCAGCTTAGCCTCCCTTTTCGAGACCCAGTACTTC.

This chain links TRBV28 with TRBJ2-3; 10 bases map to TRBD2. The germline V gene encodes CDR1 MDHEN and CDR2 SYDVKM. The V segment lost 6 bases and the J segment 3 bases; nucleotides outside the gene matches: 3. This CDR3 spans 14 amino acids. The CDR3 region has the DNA TGTGCCAGCAGGAGCGGGGGGGCAACAGATACGCAGTATTTT. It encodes CASRSGGATDTQYF.

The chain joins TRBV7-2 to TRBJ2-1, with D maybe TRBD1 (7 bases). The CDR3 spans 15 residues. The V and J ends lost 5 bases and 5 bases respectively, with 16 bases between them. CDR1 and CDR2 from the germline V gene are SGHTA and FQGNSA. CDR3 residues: CASSQGGDYHNEQFF. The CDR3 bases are TGTGCCAGCAGCCAGGGGGGAGACTATCACAATGAGCAGTTCTTC.

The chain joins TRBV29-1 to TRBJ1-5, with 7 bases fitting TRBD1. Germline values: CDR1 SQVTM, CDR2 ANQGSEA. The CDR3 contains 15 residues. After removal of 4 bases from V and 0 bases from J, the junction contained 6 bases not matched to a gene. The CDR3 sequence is CSVASGGHSNQPQHF. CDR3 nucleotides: TGCAGCGTTGCTTCAGGGGGGCATAGCAATCAGCCCCAGCATTTT.

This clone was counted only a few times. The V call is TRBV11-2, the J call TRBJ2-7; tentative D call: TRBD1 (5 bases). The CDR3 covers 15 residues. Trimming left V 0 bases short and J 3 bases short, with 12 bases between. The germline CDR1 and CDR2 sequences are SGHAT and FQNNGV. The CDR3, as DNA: TGTGCCAGCAGCTTAGAACAGGAGTCAGGCTACGAGCAGTACTTC. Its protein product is CASSLEQESGYEQYF.

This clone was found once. The CDR3 loop reads CASSVGGVWETQYF. The CDR3 DNA reads as TGTGCCAGCAGCGTGGGAGGGGTTTGGGAGACCCAGTACTTC. This chain joins TRBV9 and TRBJ2-5; 7 bases agree with TRBD2. Germline V gives CDR1 SGDLS, CDR2 YYNGEE. There are 14 residues in the CDR3. V lost 2 bases, J lost 5 bases, and 6 bases stayed unmatched. Full variable domain (outside the CDR3, taken from reference TRBV9 and TRBJ2-5): DSGVTQTPKHLITATGQRVTLRCSPRSGDLSVYWYQQSLDQGLQFLIQYYNGEERAKGNILERFSAQQFPDLHSELNLSSLELGDSALYFCASSVGGVWETQYFGPGTRLLVL.

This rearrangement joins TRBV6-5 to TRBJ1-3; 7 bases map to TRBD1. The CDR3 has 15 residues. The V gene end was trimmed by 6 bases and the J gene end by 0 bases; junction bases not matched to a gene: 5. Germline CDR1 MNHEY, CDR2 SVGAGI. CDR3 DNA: TGTGCCAGCAGGACCGGGACAGCCTCTGGAAACACCATATATTTT. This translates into CASRTGTASGNTIYF.

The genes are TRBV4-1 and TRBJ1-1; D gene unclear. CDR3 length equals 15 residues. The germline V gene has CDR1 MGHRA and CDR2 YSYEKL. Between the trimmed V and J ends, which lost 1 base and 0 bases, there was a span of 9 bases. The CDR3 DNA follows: TGCGCCAGCAGCCAAGTAACAACCATGAACACTGAAGCTTTCTTT. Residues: CASSQVTTMNTEAFF.

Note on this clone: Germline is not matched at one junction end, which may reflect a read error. CDR3 nucleotide sequence: TGTGCCTGGGGAGGCGTAATGAAGGCCGAGGGGGGGCTTCATTTT. This codes for CAWGGVMKAEGGLHF. This chain uses TRBV30 with TRBJ1-4; tentative D call: TRBD1 (6 bases). The CDR3 runs to 15 residues. The germline V gene has CDR1 GTSNPN and CDR2 SVGIG (reference sequence).

In DNA, the CDR3 is TGTGCCAGCAGTGTCGAGGGGGGGCCAATAAATACGCAGTATTTT. Translation gives CASSVEGGPINTQYF. V usage is TRBV2 and J usage is TRBJ2-3; possibly TRBD2 for D (7 bases). The CDR3 extends over 15 amino acids. CDR1 and CDR2 from the germline V gene are SNHLY and FYNNEI. Between the trimmed V and J ends, which lost 4 bases and 7 bases, there was a span of 18 bases.

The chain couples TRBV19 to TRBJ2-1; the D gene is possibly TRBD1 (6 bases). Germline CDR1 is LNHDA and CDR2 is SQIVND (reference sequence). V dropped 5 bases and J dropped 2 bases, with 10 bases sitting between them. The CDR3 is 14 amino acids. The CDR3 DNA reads TGTGCCAGTAGTCGCAGGGGCACCTACAATGAGCAGTTCTTC. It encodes CASSRRGTYNEQFF.

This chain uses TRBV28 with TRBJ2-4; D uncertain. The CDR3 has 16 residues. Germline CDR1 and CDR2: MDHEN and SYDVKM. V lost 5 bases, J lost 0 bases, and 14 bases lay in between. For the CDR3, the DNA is TGTGCCAGCAGTCCGCTCTATTTTCTAGCCAAAAACATTCAGTACTTC. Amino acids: CASSPLYFLAKNIQYF.

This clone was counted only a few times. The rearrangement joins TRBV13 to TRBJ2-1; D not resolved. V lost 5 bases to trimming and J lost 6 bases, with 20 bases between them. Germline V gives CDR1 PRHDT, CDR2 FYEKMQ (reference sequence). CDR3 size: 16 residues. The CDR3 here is CASSLLSPEWVNEQFF. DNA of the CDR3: TGTGCCAGCAGCCTCCTTAGCCCTGAATGGGTCAATGAGCAGTTCTTC.

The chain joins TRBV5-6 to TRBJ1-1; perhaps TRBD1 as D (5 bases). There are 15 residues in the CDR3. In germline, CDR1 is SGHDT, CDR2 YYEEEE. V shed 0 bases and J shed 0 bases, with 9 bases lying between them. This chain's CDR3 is CASSLDAGLNTEAFF. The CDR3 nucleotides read TGTGCCAGCAGCTTGGACGCAGGGTTGAACACTGAAGCTTTCTTT.

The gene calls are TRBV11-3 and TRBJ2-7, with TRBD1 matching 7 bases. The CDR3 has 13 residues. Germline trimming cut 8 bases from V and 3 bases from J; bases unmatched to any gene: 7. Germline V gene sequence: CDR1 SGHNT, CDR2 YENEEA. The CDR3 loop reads CASDTGTVYEQYF. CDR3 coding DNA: TGTGCCAGCGATACCGGGACAGTCTACGAGCAGTACTTC.

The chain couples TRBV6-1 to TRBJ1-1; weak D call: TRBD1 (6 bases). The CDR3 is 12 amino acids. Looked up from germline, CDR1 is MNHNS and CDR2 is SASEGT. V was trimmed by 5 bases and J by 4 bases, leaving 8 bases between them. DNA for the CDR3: TGTGCCAGCAGTAAACAGGGCACTGAAGCTTTCTTT. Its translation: CASSKQGTEAFF.

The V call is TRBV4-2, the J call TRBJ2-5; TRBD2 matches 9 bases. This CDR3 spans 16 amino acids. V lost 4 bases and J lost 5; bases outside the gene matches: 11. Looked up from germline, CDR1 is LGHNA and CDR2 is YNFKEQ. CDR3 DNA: TGTGCCAGCAGCCCGGGACAAGCGGGAGGCTGGGAGACCCAGTACTTC. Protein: CASSPGQAGGWETQYF.

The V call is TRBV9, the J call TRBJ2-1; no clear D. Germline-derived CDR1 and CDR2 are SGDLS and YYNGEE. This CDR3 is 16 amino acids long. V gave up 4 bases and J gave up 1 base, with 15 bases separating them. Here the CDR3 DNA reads TGTGCCAGCAGCCCCGCCGGTTCTGTGTCCTACAATGAGCAGTTCTTC. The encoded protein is CASSPAGSVSYNEQFF.

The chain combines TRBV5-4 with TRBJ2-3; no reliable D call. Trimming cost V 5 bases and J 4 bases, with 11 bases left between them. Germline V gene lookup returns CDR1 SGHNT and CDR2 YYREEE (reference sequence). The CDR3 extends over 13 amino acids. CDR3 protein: CASRPATSDTQYF. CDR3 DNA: TGTGCCAGCAGACCCGCTACCTCAGATACGCAGTATTTT.

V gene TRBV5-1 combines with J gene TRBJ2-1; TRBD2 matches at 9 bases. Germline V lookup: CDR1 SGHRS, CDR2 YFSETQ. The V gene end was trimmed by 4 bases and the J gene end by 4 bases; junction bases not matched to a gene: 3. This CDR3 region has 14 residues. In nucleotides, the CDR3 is TGCGCCAGCAGCATAGCGGGGGATTACAATGAGCAGTTCTTC. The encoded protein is CASSIAGDYNEQFF.

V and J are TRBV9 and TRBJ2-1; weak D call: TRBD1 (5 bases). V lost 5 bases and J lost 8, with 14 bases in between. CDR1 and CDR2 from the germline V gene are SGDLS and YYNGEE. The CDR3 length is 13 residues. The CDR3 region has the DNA TGTGCCAGCAGTACCCTTCAGGGCTATGAGCAGTTCTTC. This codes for CASSTLQGYEQFF.

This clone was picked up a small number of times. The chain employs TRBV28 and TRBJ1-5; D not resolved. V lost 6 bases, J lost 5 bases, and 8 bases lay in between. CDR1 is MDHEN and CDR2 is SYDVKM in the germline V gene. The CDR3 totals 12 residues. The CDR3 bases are TGTGCCAGCAGCCCCCTCGATCAGCCCCAGCATTTT. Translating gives CASSPLDQPQHF. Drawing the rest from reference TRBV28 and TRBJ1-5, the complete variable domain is DVKVTQSSRYLVKRTGEKVFLECVQDMDHENMFWYRQDPGLGLRLIYFSYDVKMKEKGDIPEGYSVSREKKERFSLILESASTNQTSMYLCASSPLDQPQHFGDGTRLSIL.

CDR3 sequence (DNA): TGTGCCAGCAGTCTTCCCGGGACTAGCGTGGGGGAGCAGTACTTC. Encoded protein: CASSLPGTSVGEQYF. V gene TRBV28 combines with J gene TRBJ2-7, with 10 bases fitting TRBD2. This CDR3 spans 15 amino acids. Per the germline V gene, CDR1 is MDHEN and CDR2 is SYDVKM. V shed 5 bases, J shed 7 bases, and the junction held 11 bases outside the gene matches.

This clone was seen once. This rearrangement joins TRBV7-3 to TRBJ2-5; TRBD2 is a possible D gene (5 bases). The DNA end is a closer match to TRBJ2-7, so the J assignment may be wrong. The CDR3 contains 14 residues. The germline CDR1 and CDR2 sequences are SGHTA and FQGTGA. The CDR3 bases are TGTGCCAGCAGCGCCTATCTAGCCCCCTACGAGCAGTACTTC. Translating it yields CASSAYLAPYEQYF.

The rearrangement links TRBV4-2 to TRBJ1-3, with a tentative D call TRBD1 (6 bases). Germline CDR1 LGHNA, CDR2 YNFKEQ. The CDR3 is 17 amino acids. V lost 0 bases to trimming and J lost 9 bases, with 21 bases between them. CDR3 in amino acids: CASSQDGGSVGRPTIYF. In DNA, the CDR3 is TGTGCCAGCAGCCAAGATGGGGGCTCAGTTGGCCGACCCACCATATATTTT.

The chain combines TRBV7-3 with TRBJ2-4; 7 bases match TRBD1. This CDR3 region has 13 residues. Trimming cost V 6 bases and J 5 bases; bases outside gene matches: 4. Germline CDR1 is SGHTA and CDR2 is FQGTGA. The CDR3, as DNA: TGTGCCAGCAGTCCCGGGACAGAAAACATTCAGTACTTC. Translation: CASSPGTENIQYF.

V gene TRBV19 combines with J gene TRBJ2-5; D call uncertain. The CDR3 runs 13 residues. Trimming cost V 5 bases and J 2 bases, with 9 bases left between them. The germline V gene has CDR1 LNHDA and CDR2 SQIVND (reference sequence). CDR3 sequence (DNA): TGTGCCAGTAGTTTTGTCCTGCAAGAGACCCAGTACTTC. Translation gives CASSFVLQETQYF.

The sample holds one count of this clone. CDR3 bases: TGCGCCAGCAGCAAGACTAGCGGGCAAGAGACCCAGTACTTC. Translated, it gives CASSKTSGQETQYF. The chain employs TRBV5-1 and TRBJ2-5, with 10 bases lining up with TRBD2. Germline assignment: CDR1 SGHRS and CDR2 YFSETQ. The length of the CDR3 is 14 residues. J gave up 2 bases and V 4 bases, and 2 bases lay outside the gene matches.

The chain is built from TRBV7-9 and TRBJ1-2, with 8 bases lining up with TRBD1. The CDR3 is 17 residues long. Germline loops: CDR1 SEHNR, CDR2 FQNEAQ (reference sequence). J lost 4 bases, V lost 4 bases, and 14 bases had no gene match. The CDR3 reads CASSSAFPGQGSYGYTF. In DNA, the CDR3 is TGTGCCAGCAGCTCCGCCTTTCCTGGACAGGGAAGCTATGGCTACACCTTC.

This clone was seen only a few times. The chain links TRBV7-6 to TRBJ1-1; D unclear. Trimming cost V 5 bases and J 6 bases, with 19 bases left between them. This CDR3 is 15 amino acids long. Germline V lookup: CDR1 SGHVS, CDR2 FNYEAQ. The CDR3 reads CASSLEAGPRSEAFF. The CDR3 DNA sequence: TGTGCCAGCAGCCTAGAGGCTGGGCCCAGGTCTGAAGCTTTCTTT.

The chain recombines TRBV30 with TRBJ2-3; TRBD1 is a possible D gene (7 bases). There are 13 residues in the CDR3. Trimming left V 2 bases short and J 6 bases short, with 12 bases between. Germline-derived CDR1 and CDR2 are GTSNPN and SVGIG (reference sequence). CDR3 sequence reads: CAWSSGGSDTQYF. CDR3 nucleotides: TGTGCCTGGAGTTCAGGGGGGTCGGATACGCAGTATTTT. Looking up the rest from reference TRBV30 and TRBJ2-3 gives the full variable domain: SQTIHQWPATLVQPVGSPLSLECTVEGTSNPNLYWYRQAAGRGLQLLFYSVGIGQISSEVPQNLSASRPQDRQFILSSKKLLLSDSGFYLCAWSSGGSDTQYFGPGTRLTVL.

The CDR3 is CASRVTGVETQYF. CDR3 coding DNA: TGTGCCAGCAGGGTTACAGGGGTTGAGACCCAGTACTTC. The chain has TRBV2 and TRBJ2-5; 7 bases fit TRBD1. J lost 5 bases, V lost 6 bases, and 6 bases had no gene match. The CDR3 spans 13 residues. Per the germline V gene, CDR1 is SNHLY and CDR2 is FYNNEI.